The next 23 T cell receptor beta chains were all read from a single sample in a study of cytomegalovirus exposure and HLA in healthy donors. Profiled with immunoSEQ multiplex PCR; TCRdb holds only in-frame clones, not every one. The sample has approximately 65,000 clones; 94% are singletons. Sequenced sample: PBMCs. These TCRs come from a woman under 30 in good health and CMV-seronegative.

The rearrangement joins TRBV30 to TRBJ2-3; 11 bases fit TRBD2. The CDR3 extends over 18 amino acids. After removal of 3 bases from V and 4 bases from J, the junction contained 15 bases not matched to a gene. The germline V gene encodes CDR1 GTSNPN and CDR2 SVGIG (reference sequence). Written as DNA, the CDR3 is TGTGCCTGGAGCGCCCTCGTGGTAGCGGGAGGGATGGCAGATACGCAGTATTTT. Amino acid sequence: CAWSALVVAGGMADTQYF.

The rearrangement uses TRBV19 and TRBJ2-4; no firm D call. This CDR3 has 15 residues. Trimming took off 1 base at V and 2 bases at J, with 9 bases between the two ends. Germline V gene data show CDR1 as LNHDA and CDR2 as SQIVND (reference sequence). Here the CDR3 reads CASSIVRGPKNIQYF. The CDR3 nucleotides are TGTGCCAGTAGTATAGTTCGAGGTCCCAAAAACATTCAGTACTTC. The whole variable domain, filled in from reference TRBV19 and TRBJ2-4, reads DGGITQSPKYLFRKEGQNVTLSCEQNLNHDAMYWYRQDPGQGLRLIYYSQIVNDFQKGDIAEGYSVSREKKESFPLTVTSAQKNPTAFYLCASSIVRGPKNIQYFGAGTRLSVL.

J is TRBJ1-2 and V is TRBV10-2, with D possibly TRBD1 on 6 matching bases. The CDR3 contains 16 residues. V gave up 8 bases and J gave up 1 base, with 20 bases separating them. From germline, CDR1 is WSHSY and CDR2 SAAADI. DNA for the CDR3: TGCGCCAGCGGTACAGCCTGGGACAACTTTAACTATGGCTACACCTTC. Its translation: CASGTAWDNFNYGYTF.

The chain recombines TRBV27 with TRBJ1-2; D uncertain. This CDR3 has 10 residues. V shed 8 bases and J shed 8 bases, with 9 bases lying between them. CDR1 is MNHEY, CDR2 SMNVEV, per germline (reference sequence). The CDR3 is CASARGGYTF. The CDR3 coding sequence is TGTGCCAGCGCCCGGGGAGGCTACACCTTC.

J is TRBJ2-7 and V is TRBV18, with D perhaps matching TRBD1 (6 bases). V lost 6 bases, J lost 3 bases, and 18 bases lay in between. The CDR3 spans 15 residues. Per germline, CDR1 KGHSH and CDR2 LQKENI. The CDR3 coding sequence is TGTGCCAGCTCTGTTAAACCGACAGGACTCTACGAGCAGTACTTC. The encoded protein is CASSVKPTGLYEQYF.

V usage is TRBV6-4 and J usage is TRBJ2-3; D perhaps matches TRBD2 (7 bases). CDR3 length: 14 residues. Germline CDR1 MRHNA, CDR2 SNTAGT. V lost 0 bases and J 4 bases, leaving 8 bases between the germline ends. The CDR3 region has the DNA TGTGCCAGCAGTGACTCAGGGGGGGCAGATACGCAGTATTTT. As protein: CASSDSGGADTQYF.

This chain links TRBV11-3 with TRBJ2-3; 7 nucleotides agree with TRBD1. The CDR3 covers 15 residues. J lost 1 base, V lost 3 bases, and 4 bases had no gene match. Looked up from germline, CDR1 is SGHNT and CDR2 is YENEEA. CDR3 residues: CASSFGQEGTDTQYF. As DNA, the CDR3 is TGTGCCAGCAGCTTCGGACAGGAGGGCACAGATACGCAGTATTTT.

The chain joins TRBV30 to TRBJ2-7; 8 bases agree with TRBD2. Losses at the gene ends were 2 bases for V and 8 bases for J; bases not matched to a gene: 11. The CDR3 sequence is 14 residues long. Looked up from germline, CDR1 is GTSNPN and CDR2 is SVGIG (reference sequence). CDR3 sequence reads: CAWSRLARKGQQYF. CDR3 bases: TGTGCCTGGAGTAGACTAGCGCGAAAGGGGCAGCAGTACTTC.

This rearrangement joins TRBV11-2 to TRBJ2-7; 10 nucleotides match TRBD2. Germline CDR1 and CDR2: SGHAT and FQNNGV. The CDR3 is 14 residues long. Unmatched junction bases numbered 7, after V lost 5 bases and J lost 6 bases. The chain's CDR3 is CASSLTSGKVEQYF. Here the CDR3 DNA reads TGTGCCAGCAGCCTTACTAGCGGGAAAGTCGAGCAGTACTTC.

The rearrangement joins TRBV4-1 to TRBJ1-2; 10 positions match TRBD1. Trimming at V came to 3 bases and at J to 10 bases, leaving 8 bases not matched to a gene. This CDR3 comprises 14 residues. CDR1 MGHRA and CDR2 YSYEKL come from the germline V gene. CDR3 amino acids: CASSHPGQGYPYTF. In nucleotides, the CDR3 is TGCGCCAGCAGCCACCCGGGACAGGGGTATCCCTACACCTTC.

This clone was counted a single time. The rearrangement uses TRBV7-9 and TRBJ1-1; no clear D gene. Trimming took off 5 bases at V and 11 bases at J, with 18 bases between the two ends. The CDR3 contains 13 residues. Germline assignment: CDR1 SEHNR and CDR2 FQNEAQ (reference sequence). CDR3 sequence: CASSQLVGSRAFF. CDR3 nucleotides: TGTGCCAGCAGCCAATTGGTAGGGAGTAGGGCTTTCTTT. Looking up the rest from reference TRBV7-9 and TRBJ1-1 gives the full variable domain: DTGVSQNPRHKITKRGQNVTFRCDPISEHNRLYWYRQTLGQGPEFLTYFQNEAQLEKSRLLSDRFSAERPKGSFSTLEIQRTEQGDSAMYLCASSQLVGSRAFFGQGTRLTVV.

The chain has TRBV18 and TRBJ1-2, with 8 bases lining up with TRBD1. The CDR3 contains 13 residues. V was clipped by 6 bases and J by 6 bases; unmatched bases: 6. Germline V CDR1 and CDR2: KGHSH, LQKENI. CDR3: CASSPGQENGYTF. The CDR3 coding sequence is TGTGCCAGCTCCCCGGGACAGGAGAATGGCTACACCTTC.

The chain recombines TRBV27 with TRBJ1-5; D is possibly TRBD1 (6 bases). Germline loops: CDR1 MNHEY, CDR2 SMNVEV (reference sequence). The CDR3 loop spans 14 amino acids. V lost 5 bases and J lost 3, with 11 bases in between. Written as DNA, the CDR3 is TGTGCCAGCAGTAAAGGGGGGGACAATCAGCCCCAGCATTTT. It codes for CASSKGGDNQPQHF.

This chain links TRBV5-4 with TRBJ2-1; 8 bases are shared with TRBD2. The V gene end was trimmed by 7 bases and the J gene end by 5 bases; junction bases not matched to a gene: 8. The CDR3 contains 14 residues. Germline lookup yields CDR1 SGHNT and CDR2 YYREEE (reference sequence). Here the CDR3 DNA reads TGTGCCAGCGGGGAGCGGGAGAATCACAATGAGCAGTTCTTC. Protein sequence: CASGERENHNEQFF.

The V call is TRBV7-9, the J call TRBJ2-1; no reliable D call. Trimming stripped 9 bases from V and 0 bases from J, with 12 bases between. CDR1 SEHNR and CDR2 FQNEAQ come from the germline V gene (reference sequence). The CDR3 spans 14 residues. The CDR3 reads CASSRSSSYNEQFF. CDR3 sequence (DNA): TGTGCCAGTTCGCGGTCGTCCTCCTACAATGAGCAGTTCTTC.

The rearrangement links TRBV11-2 to TRBJ2-5, with D perhaps TRBD2 (6 bases). Germline V gene sequence: CDR1 SGHAT, CDR2 FQNNGV. The V and J ends lost 4 bases and 1 base respectively, with 7 bases between them. The CDR3 length is 13 residues. In nucleotides, the CDR3 is TGTGCCAGCAGCTCGGGACTCCAAGAGACCCAGTACTTC. Protein: CASSSGLQETQYF. Variable domain in full (rest from reference TRBV11-2 and TRBJ2-5): EAGVAQSPRYKIIEKRQSVAFWCNPISGHATLYWYQQILGQGPKLLIQFQNNGVVDDSQLPKDRFSAERLKGVDSTLKIQPAKLEDSAVYLCASSSGLQETQYFGPGTRLLVL.

This chain uses TRBV19 with TRBJ2-7; 7 nucleotides align to TRBD2. V shed 6 bases, J shed 7 bases, and the junction held 9 bases outside the gene matches. The CDR3 extends over 13 amino acids. Germline lookup yields CDR1 LNHDA and CDR2 SQIVND (reference sequence). The CDR3: CASRSERDREQYF. The CDR3 nucleotides read TGTGCCAGTAGGTCCGAGCGGGACCGGGAGCAGTACTTC.

The chain couples TRBV7-6 to TRBJ2-1, with TRBD2 as a possible D gene (6 bases). The germline CDR1 and CDR2 sequences are SGHVS and FNYEAQ. Trimming took off 1 base at V and 2 bases at J, with 12 bases between the two ends. The CDR3 is made up of 16 amino acids. The CDR3 DNA sequence: TGTGCCAGCAGCTTAGTCGTAGGGGAGGCCTACAATGAGCAGTTCTTC. Encoded protein: CASSLVVGEAYNEQFF. Using reference TRBV7-6 and TRBJ2-1 for the parts outside the CDR3, the full variable domain is GAGVSQSPRYKVTKRGQDVALRCDPISGHVSLYWYRQALGQGPEFLTYFNYEAQQDKSGLPNDRFSAERPEGSISTLTIQRTEQRDSAMYRCASSLVVGEAYNEQFFGPGTRLTVL.

V is TRBV6-6 and J is TRBJ1-2; 7 nucleotides align to TRBD1. The trim removed 5 bases at V and 6 bases at J, leaving 0 bases unmatched. CDR1 and CDR2 (germline): MNHNY, SVGAGI (reference sequence). The CDR3 is 11 residues long. The DNA of the CDR3 is TGTGCCAGCAGTGGACAGGATGGCTACACCTTC. Its protein product is CASSGQDGYTF.

The chain links TRBV6-4 to TRBJ2-5; 10 bases map to TRBD1. The CDR3 extends over 16 amino acids. The germline V gene encodes CDR1 MRHNA and CDR2 SNTAGT. The trim removed 3 bases at V and 3 bases at J, leaving 7 bases unmatched. The CDR3 bases are TGTGCCAGCAGTGAACAACCGGGACAGGGGAAAGAGACCCAGTACTTC. This encodes CASSEQPGQGKETQYF.

Of note for this clone: This CDR3 is also generated by other DNA sequences in the sample. The chain joins TRBV11-2 to TRBJ1-2, with D unclear. Trimming left V 1 base short and J 1 base short, with 7 bases between. Germline lookup yields CDR1 SGHAT and CDR2 FQNNGV. The CDR3 loop spans 14 amino acids. CDR3 sequence: CASSLGGGNYGYTF. The CDR3 bases are TGTGCCAGCAGCTTAGGAGGCGGTAACTATGGCTACACCTTC.

This clone has a single count. The chain carries TRBV7-2 and TRBJ2-3, with 8 positions matching TRBD2. Per the germline V gene, CDR1 is SGHTA and CDR2 is FQGNSA. The J segment lost 4 bases and the V segment lost 2 bases, leaving 5 bases of the junction unmatched. The CDR3 covers 15 residues. The CDR3 protein is CASSLQAGVADTQYF. CDR3 DNA sequence: TGTGCCAGCAGCTTACAAGCGGGAGTTGCAGATACGCAGTATTTT.

CDR3 DNA: TGTGCCAGCAGCTTACGGCTAGAGGCTAATGAAAAACTGTTTTTT. Its translation: CASSLRLEANEKLFF. The rearrangement links TRBV13 to TRBJ1-4; D gene ambiguous. Trimming cost V 2 bases and J 3 bases, with 10 bases left between them. Germline values: CDR1 PRHDT, CDR2 FYEKMQ (reference sequence). This CDR3 contains 15 residues.